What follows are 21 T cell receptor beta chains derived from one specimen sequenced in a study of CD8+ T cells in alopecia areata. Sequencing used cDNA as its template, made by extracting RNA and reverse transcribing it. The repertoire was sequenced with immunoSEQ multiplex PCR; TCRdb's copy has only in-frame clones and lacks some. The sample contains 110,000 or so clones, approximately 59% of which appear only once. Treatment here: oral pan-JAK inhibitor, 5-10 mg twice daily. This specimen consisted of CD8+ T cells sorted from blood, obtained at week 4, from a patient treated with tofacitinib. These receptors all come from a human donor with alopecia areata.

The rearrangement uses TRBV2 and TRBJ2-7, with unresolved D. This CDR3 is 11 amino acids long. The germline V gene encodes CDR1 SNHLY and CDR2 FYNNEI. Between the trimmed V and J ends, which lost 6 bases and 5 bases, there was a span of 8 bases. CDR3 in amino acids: CASSVRHEQYF. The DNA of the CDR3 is TGTGCCAGCAGCGTAAGACACGAGCAGTACTTC. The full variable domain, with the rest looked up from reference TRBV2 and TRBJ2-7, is EPEVTQTPSHQVTQMGQEVILRCVPISNHLYFYWYRQILGQKVEFLVSFYNNEISEKSEIFDDQFSVERPDGSNFTLKIRSTKLEDSAMYFCASSVRHEQYFGPGTRLTVT.

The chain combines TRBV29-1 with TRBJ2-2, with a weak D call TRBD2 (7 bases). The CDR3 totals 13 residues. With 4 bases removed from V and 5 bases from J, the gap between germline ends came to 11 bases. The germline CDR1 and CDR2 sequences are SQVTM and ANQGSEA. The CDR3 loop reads CSVGKGGTGELFF. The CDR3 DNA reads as TGCAGCGTTGGCAAGGGGGGGACCGGGGAGCTGTTTTTT.

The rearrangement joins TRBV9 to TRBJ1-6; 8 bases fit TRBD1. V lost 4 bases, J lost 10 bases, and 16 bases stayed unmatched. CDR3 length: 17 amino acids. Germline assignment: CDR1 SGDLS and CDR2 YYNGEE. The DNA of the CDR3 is TGTGCCAGCAGCCCCTCCCCCGGGACAGGATTGGGATCACCCCTCCACTTT. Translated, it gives CASSPSPGTGLGSPLHF.

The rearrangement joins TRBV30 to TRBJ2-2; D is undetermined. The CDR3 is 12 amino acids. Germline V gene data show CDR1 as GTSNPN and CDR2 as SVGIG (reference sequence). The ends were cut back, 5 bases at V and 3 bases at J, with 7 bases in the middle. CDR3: CAWLGHTGELFF. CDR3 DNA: TGTGCCTGGCTCGGACACACCGGGGAGCTGTTTTTT.

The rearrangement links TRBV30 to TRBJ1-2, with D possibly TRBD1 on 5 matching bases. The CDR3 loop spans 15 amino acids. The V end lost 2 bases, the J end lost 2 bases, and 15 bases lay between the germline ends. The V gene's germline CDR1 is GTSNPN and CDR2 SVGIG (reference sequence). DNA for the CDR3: TGTGCCTGGAGTTCGGGCGAGGGGCCAAACTATGGCTACACCTTC. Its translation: CAWSSGEGPNYGYTF. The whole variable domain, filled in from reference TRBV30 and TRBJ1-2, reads SQTIHQWPATLVQPVGSPLSLECTVEGTSNPNLYWYRQAAGRGLQLLFYSVGIGQISSEVPQNLSASRPQDRQFILSSKKLLLSDSGFYLCAWSSGEGPNYGYTFGSGTRLTVV.

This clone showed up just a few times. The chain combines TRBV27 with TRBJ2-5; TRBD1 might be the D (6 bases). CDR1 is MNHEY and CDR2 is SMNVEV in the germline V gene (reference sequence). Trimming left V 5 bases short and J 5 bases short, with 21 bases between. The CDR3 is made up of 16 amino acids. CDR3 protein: CASSAYKTTGTETQYF. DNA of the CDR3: TGTGCCAGCAGTGCCTATAAAACTACAGGGACCGAGACCCAGTACTTC.

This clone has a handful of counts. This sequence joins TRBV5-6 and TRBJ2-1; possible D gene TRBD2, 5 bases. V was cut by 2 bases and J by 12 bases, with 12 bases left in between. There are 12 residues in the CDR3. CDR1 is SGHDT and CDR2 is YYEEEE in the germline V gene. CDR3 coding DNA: TGTGCCAGCAGCTTCTCTCCCCGGGGGCAGTTCTTC. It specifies CASSFSPRGQFF.

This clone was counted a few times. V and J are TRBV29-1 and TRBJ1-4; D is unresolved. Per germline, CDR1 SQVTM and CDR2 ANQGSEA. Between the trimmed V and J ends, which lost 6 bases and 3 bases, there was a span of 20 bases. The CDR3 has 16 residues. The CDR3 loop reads CSVPGPTAEANEKLFF. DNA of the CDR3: TGCAGCGTGCCGGGCCCCACGGCGGAGGCTAATGAAAAACTGTTTTTT.

This CDR3 is CASSYSQFRDGETQYF. DNA for the CDR3: TGTGCCAGCAGTTACTCCCAATTCAGGGATGGGGAGACCCAGTACTTC. The rearrangement uses TRBV6-5 and TRBJ2-5; a possible D gene is TRBD1 (5 bases). The CDR3 is 16 residues long. Between the trimmed V and J ends, which lost 0 bases and 5 bases, there was a span of 16 bases. Germline V gene data show CDR1 as MNHEY and CDR2 as SVGAGI.

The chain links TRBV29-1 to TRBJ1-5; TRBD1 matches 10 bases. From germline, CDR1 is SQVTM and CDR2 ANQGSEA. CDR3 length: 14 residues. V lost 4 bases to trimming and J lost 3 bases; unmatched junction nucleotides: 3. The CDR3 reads CSVAGTGANQPQHF. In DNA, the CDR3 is TGCAGCGTTGCCGGGACAGGGGCCAATCAGCCCCAGCATTTT.

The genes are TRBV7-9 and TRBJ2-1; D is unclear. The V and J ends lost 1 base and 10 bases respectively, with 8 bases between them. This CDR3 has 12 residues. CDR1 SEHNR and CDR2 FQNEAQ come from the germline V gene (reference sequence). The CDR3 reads CASSLEGAEQFF. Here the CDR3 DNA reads TGTGCCAGCAGCTTAGAAGGCGCAGAGCAGTTCTTC.

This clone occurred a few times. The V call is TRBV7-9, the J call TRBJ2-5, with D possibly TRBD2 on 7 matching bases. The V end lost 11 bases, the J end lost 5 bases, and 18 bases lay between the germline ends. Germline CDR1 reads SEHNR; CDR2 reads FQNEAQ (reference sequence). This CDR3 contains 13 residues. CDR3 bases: TGTGCCGAACGCTACAGGGAGGGGGAGACCCAGTACTTC. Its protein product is CAERYREGETQYF.

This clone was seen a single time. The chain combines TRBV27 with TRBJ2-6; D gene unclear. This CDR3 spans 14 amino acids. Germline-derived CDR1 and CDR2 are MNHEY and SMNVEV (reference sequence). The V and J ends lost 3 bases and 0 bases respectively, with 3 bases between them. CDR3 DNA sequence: TGTGCCAGCAGTTTTGACTCTGGGGCCAACGTCCTGACTTTC. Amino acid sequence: CASSFDSGANVLTF.

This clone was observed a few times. CDR3 protein: CAWSVSGVGANVLTF. Here the CDR3 DNA reads TGTGCCTGGAGTGTGAGCGGGGTTGGGGCCAACGTCCTGACTTTC. This chain links TRBV30 with TRBJ2-6, with 7 positions matching TRBD2. Germline V lookup: CDR1 GTSNPN, CDR2 SVGIG (reference sequence). The V segment lost 0 bases and the J segment 3 bases; nucleotides outside the gene matches: 2. CDR3 size: 15 residues.

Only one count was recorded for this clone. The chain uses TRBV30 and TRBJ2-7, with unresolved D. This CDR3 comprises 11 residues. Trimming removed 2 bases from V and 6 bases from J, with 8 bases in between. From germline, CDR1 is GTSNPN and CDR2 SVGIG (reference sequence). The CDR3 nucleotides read TGTGCCTGGAGTTCATCTCCCGAGCAGTACTTC. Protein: CAWSSSPEQYF. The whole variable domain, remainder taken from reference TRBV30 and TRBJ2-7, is SQTIHQWPATLVQPVGSPLSLECTVEGTSNPNLYWYRQAAGRGLQLLFYSVGIGQISSEVPQNLSASRPQDRQFILSSKKLLLSDSGFYLCAWSSSPEQYFGPGTRLTVT.

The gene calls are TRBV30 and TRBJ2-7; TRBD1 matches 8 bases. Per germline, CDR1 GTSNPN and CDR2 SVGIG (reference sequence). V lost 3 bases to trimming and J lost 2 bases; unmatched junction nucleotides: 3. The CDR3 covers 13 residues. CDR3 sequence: CAWRGTGAYEQYF. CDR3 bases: TGTGCCTGGAGGGGGACAGGCGCCTACGAGCAGTACTTC.

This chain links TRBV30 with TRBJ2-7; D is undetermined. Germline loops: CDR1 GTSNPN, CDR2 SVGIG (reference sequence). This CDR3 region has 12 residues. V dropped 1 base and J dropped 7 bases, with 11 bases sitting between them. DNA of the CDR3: TGTGCCTGGAGTGACACTTCCGGGGAGCAGTACTTC. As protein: CAWSDTSGEQYF.

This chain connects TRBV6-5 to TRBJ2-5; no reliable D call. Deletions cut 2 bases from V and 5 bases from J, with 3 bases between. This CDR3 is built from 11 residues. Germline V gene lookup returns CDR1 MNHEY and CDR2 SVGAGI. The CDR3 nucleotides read TGTGCCAGCAGTTACGCGGAGACCCAGTACTTC. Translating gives CASSYAETQYF.

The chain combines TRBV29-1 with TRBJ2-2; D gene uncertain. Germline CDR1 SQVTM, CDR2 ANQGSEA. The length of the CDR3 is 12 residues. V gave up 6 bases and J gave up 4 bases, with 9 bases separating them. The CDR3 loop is CSVAYGTGELFF. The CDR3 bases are TGCAGCGTCGCATATGGCACCGGGGAGCTGTTTTTT.

The CDR3, as DNA: TGTGCCAGCAGACGAGGGGGAAACAATTCTGGAAACACCATATATTTT. Protein: CASRRGGNNSGNTIYF. This sequence joins TRBV7-2 and TRBJ1-3; D is possibly TRBD1 (6 bases). CDR1 is SGHTA, CDR2 FQGNSA, per germline. The germline V and J ends were trimmed by 6 bases and 1 base, with 16 bases remaining between them. The CDR3 loop spans 16 amino acids.

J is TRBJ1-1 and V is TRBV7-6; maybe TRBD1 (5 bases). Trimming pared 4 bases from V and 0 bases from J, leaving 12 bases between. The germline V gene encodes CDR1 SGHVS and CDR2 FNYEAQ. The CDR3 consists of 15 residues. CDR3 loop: CASSSNQGMNTEAFF. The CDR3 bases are TGTGCCAGCAGCTCAAATCAGGGAATGAACACTGAAGCTTTCTTT.